This T cell receptor (beta chain) was identified during a study of graft-versus-host responses after intestinal transplantation. Study context: Transplantation in recipients was multivisceral, liver-intestinal, or isolated intestinal. Induction with anti-thymocyte globulin, then tacrolimus and steroids for around three years, was given to all recipients.

Some clones are missing from TCRdb's copy, which holds only in-frame ones; the method was immunoSEQ multiplex PCR. The sample has more than 90,000 clones; 90% to 95% are singletons. Only one count was recorded for this clone. The antigen remains undetermined. CDR3 length: 17 amino acids. V was pared by 3 bases and J by 3 bases, with 18 bases between. Germline V CDR1 and CDR2: SGHRS, YFSETQ. Study outcomes and limitations: Researchers found GvH clones in recipient marrow, and some showed up first in ileum or blood. Allografts of patients with graft-donor T cell macrochimerism showed high graft-versus-host to host-versus-graft clone ratios.

This sequence joins TRBV5-1 and TRBJ1-4; D gene ambiguous. The sequence came from a human donor who was the organ donor for an intestinal transplant. The sample here was unstimulated CD4+ T cells sorted from spleen or lymph node cells, taken before transplant. The CDR3, as DNA: TGCGCCAGCAGCTCAGGACTTGACCTGGTACCTAATGAAAAACTGTTTTTT. It specifies CASSSGLDLVPNEKLFF.